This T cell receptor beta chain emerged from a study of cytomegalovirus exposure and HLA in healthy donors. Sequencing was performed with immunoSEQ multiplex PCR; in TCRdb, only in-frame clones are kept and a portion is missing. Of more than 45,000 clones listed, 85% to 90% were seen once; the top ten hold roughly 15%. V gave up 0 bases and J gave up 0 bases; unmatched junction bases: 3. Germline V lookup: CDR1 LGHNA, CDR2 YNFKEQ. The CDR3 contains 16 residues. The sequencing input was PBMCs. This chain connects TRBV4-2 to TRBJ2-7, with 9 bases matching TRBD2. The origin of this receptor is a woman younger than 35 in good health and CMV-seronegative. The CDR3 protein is CASSQEFSGSSYEQYF. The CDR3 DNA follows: TGTGCCAGCAGCCAAGAGTTTAGCGGGAGCTCCTACGAGCAGTACTTC.